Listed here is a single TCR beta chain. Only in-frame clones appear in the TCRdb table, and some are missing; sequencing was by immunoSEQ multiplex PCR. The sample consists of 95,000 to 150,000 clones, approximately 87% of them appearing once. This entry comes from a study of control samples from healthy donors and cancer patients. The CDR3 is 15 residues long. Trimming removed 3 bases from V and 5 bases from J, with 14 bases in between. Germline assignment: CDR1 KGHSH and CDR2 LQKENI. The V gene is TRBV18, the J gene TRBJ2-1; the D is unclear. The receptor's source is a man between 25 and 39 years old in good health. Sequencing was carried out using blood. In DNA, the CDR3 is TGTGCCAGCTCACCTTCCCTGGACGGAAACAATGAGCAGTTCTTC. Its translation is CASSPSLDGNNEQFF.